This T cell receptor beta chain was sequenced during a study of cytomegalovirus exposure and HLA in healthy donors (dated by TCRdb to the late 2010s). Regarding the complete study: An earlier analysis of approximately 640 of the donors reported roughly 300 Gb of sequence data and roughly 100 million unique TCR beta sequences from 150 million to 200 million T cells. An early release that covered some 640 HLA-typed donors contained about 300 gigabases of sequencing data and around 80 million unique TCR sequences. Among the roughly 400 genotyped donors, around 81% belonged to the genetic ancestry cluster associated with self-reported Caucasian donors. The study aimed to test whether cataloging public T cell receptors could reveal signatures of past pathogen exposure. The T cell repertoires of 666 subjects were profiled by immunosequencing and related to cytomegalovirus serostatus. Besides the first cohort of around 670 subjects, a separate validation cohort made up of roughly 130 different subjects was used. High-throughput TCR immunosequencing, statistical association of individual TCRs with disease status, and machine learning were combined to predict cytomegalovirus infection status. To study patterns of TCR occurrence, a later analysis re-analyzed previously published TCR beta repertoires from 666 donors and added high-resolution HLA genotyping. In the later analysis, no new phenotypic data were used to find candidate immune exposures; instead, reliance was placed on TCR beta sequences and their occurrence across donors. An earlier analysis of around 580 of the donors used high-throughput TCR beta sequencing to judge whether each TCR beta V gene segment behaved as functional or pseudogenic. Donor age, sex, ethnicity and CMV serostatus were collected together with the repertoire data. In a later genetic analysis, genome-wide SNP genotypes for about three fifths of the roughly 670 donors were used, and that subset was treated as a discovery cohort. All discovery cohort repertoires had been generated on a single sequencing platform. HLA typing covered class I and class II loci at four-digit resolution. The number of donors typed differed by locus, with about 629-640 for A, B, C, DRB1 and DQB1, roughly 550 for DQA1, 606 for DPA1, and around 460 for DPB1. Because of strong linkage in the cohort, roughly five DR-DQ haplotypes were treated as single units for association and clustering. Across about 380 genotyped donors of the cohort, an average of about 200,000 unique TCR beta nucleotide sequences per donor were sequenced, and around 20% of those sequences were non-productive.

Spanning cysteine to phenylalanine, the CDR3 consists of 16 amino acids. Only CDR3 DNA remains: 48 bases, in frame from the first base. V is cut by 2 bases and J by 3 bases, and the space between the germline ends is 14 bases. According to the germline V gene, CDR1 reads LGHNA and CDR2 reads YNFKEQ. The paper as a whole reports these results and caveats: A total of 150 to 200 TCR beta chains were listed by the study as associated with cytomegalovirus. In vitro tests confirmed that three of the cytomegalovirus-associated TCR beta chains recognize cytomegalovirus antigens. In a later analysis, TCR association rates were found to vary across HLA loci, with the most associated TCRs seen for DRB1 alleles and the fewest for HLA-C alleles. Most CMV-associated TCR beta chains appeared to be HLA-restricted in a later analysis, and the HLA associations seemed to be driven largely by CMV exposure. A further reported finding was that TCR beta sequences accurately predicted the HLA-A and HLA-B alleles for most subjects in the first cohort. CMV serostatus was the only immune exposure information available for the cohort. The 87-base-pair reads could not distinguish some IMGT-functional V segments, including TRBV6-2 and TRBV6-3, so those segments were excluded. A later genetic analysis associated a missense DCLRE1C variant with V-gene and J-gene trimming of TCR beta chains, and an independent cohort replicated the association. A later analysis associated about 18,000 TCR beta sequences with specific HLA alleles at a false discovery rate of 0.05. This cohort had only TCR beta chains sequenced, and the lack of alpha or paired-chain data limited which features could be detected. Because counts were too low, about 18 rarely observed V segments, including chromosome 9 orphons, were excluded from the earlier analysis of under 650 of the donors. Linkage disequilibrium might explain the correlated functional status among segregating V segments, but an unknown experimental factor could not be excluded. Broadly in line with IMGT annotations, most TCR beta V segments showed up in productive rearrangements about 90% or about 30% of the time in an earlier analysis of 587 of the donors. In a later genetic analysis, fewer N-insertions in productive TCRs were reported among donors in an Asian-associated ancestry cluster than the approximately 710-donor mean. Cytomegalovirus status was reported to be diagnosed by the classifier with high specificity and sensitivity in both the original and validation cohorts. The authors suggested that the approach could potentially be generalized to other disease states and immunological phenotypes. Presence/absence analyses assumed roughly uniform sequencing depth across donors, an assumption that may not hold. In a later analysis, HLA-associated TCR beta chains showed more clonal expansion and lower generation probabilities than non-associated chains that were equally common. Because some donors lacked HLA typing at each locus, the association tests relied only on the typed subset. According to a later analysis, parvovirus B19, influenza, CMV and Epstein-Barr virus appeared linked to several top co-occurrence clusters. Across donors, most TCR sequences were observed very rarely, whereas some public TCRs were present in many individuals. When HLA alleles, especially DR and DQ, strongly co-occurred, TCR associations were difficult to assign to individual alleles. A cluster of highly shared sequence variants was judged likely to represent a technical artifact of the sequencing pipeline.

Turning to this clone: There is no known antigen for this receptor. Base qualities are missing; no much larger clone stands one base away.

The library was obtained by the immunoSEQ multiplex PCR assay. The multiplex PCR relied on a mix of 60 forward primers for TCR Vbeta segments and 13 reverse primers for TCR Jbeta segments. The CDR3 region of rearranged TCR beta genes was amplified from genomic DNA with a multiplex PCR assay. Amplified TCR beta libraries were sequenced as 87-base-pair reads on the Illumina HiSeq System. The original methods were these. A later analysis tallied 70 million to 100 million unique TCR beta chains across the 700 or so repertoires, and some 10 million of those chains were shared by two or more donors. A nearest-neighbor algorithm error-corrected the raw reads and collapsed the reads into unique sequences, merging closely related sequences to remove PCR and sequencing errors. CDR3 sequences were aligned to IMGT reference sequences to assign V, D and J gene segments. For a sequence to be retained, a match of at least six nucleotides was required to both a V gene segment and a J gene segment. Rearrangements were classified as productive when the CDR3 lacked stop codons and remained in frame with V and J, and all other rearrangements were classified as non-productive. CDR3 was defined by IMGT convention, running from the second conserved V-encoded cysteine to the conserved J-encoded phenylalanine. In an earlier analysis of more than 550 of the donors, sequences lacking an unambiguous match to a single V gene segment were excluded. An earlier analysis of about 590 of the donors classified V segments as functional when productive rearrangements were above 56.7% and as segregating when the standard deviation between donors was above 5%. A statistical classification framework was developed to diagnose cytomegalovirus status using the catalog of TCR beta chain sequences. In a later analysis, TCR nucleotide sequences were compared against IMGT/GENE-DB human TR gene sequences so that V and J genes could be assigned. Using the TCRdist pipeline, a later analysis assigned CDR3 sequences along with most-parsimonious VDJ recombination scenarios. In a later analysis, each TCR beta chain was defined by its CDR3 amino acid sequence together with its V-gene family, and reads lacking a unique V-gene family were excluded. In a later analysis, 450 to 600 highly shared, low-generation-probability nucleotide sequences were removed to address suspected cross-contamination and a sequencing artifact. In a later analysis, a clonal expansion index for each public chain was calculated from normalized within-repertoire ranks of inferred template counts. In a later analysis, generation probabilities were computed with a VDJ recombination model fitted to out-of-frame rearrangements, and the resulting probabilities were checked against IGoR. In a later analysis, hypergeometric tests were used to score TCR-TCR, TCR-HLA and TCR-CMV co-occurrence, with a repertoire-size bias correction applied to TCR pairs. A later analysis estimated false discovery rates by permuting HLA or CMV assignments 20 times. In a later analysis, co-occurring TCRs were grouped with DBSCAN, and TCRdist sequence similarity was added when clustering was performed within HLA-allele-positive subsets. Repertoires with fewer than 30,000 or more than 120,000 public chains were left out of co-occurrence clustering, as were five repertoires with anomalous nucleotide sharing. TCRdb stores this immuneACCESS table with in-frame sequences only. Part of the clones is absent; in the studies checked, under half of the shortfall reflects unresolved V genes, and no reason is known for the rest. D and trimming were read from the DNA, whereas the V and J calls and clone size are those reported in that table. The sample table records some 210,000 clones; approximately 82% of these occur just once. The ten largest make up 3% to 4% of the sample.

The cohort consisted of hundreds of healthy bone marrow donors. All cohort members were sampled while nominally healthy, although unrecorded immune exposures were likely present. The donor was CMV seronegative and belonged to the group of more than 300 seronegative cohort members. Each donor provided a peripheral blood sample, and peripheral blood mononuclear cells were used for TCR beta sequencing. Genomic DNA was extracted from the blood cell samples with the Qiagen DNeasy Blood Extraction Kit. The chain was built from TRBV4-2 and TRBJ1-3; D gene: possibly TRBD1, on 5 matching bases. Sample: PBMCs. The source is a male donor in good health and CMV-seronegative. The CDR3 protein: CASSQSSGMGGNTIYF. In nucleotide form, the sequence is TGTGCCAGCAGCCAATCATCAGGGATGGGTGGAAACACCATATATTTT.